The clone carrying this TCR beta chain came up many times. The data derive from a study of neurological immune-mediated disorders. The cDNA was generated by 5'RACE with 10-nucleotide random UMIs. TCRdb independently ran MiXCR on the 5' RACE reads; one entry per CDR3 protein. The sample lists tens of thousands of distinct CDR3 sequences, roughly 12% occurring once. Sorted libraries were made with around 1 million CD4+ or CD8+ T cells. Sequenced sample: CD4+ T cells from blood. The sequence was collected from a woman aged 30 to 39 with HTLV-1-associated myelopathy (HAM/TSP).

The DNA for the CDR3 is TGCGCCAGCAGCTCGACCACTTATGAGCAGTTCTTC. Amino acids: CASSSTTYEQFF. This chain joins TRBV5-1 and TRBJ2-1; D is unclear. Per the germline V gene, CDR1 is SGHRS and CDR2 is YFSETQ. Trimming shortened V by 3 bases and J by 8 bases, and 9 bases separated the two germline ends. CDR3 length: 12 residues.